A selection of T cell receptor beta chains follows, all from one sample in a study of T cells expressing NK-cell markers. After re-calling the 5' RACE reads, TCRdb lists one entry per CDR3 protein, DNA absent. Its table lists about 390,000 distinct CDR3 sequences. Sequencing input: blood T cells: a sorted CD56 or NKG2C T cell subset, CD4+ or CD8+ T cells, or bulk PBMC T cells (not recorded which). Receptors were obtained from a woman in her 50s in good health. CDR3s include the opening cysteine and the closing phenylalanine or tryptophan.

CDR3aa: CSAIRPSRVGDTQYF
len: 15
v_gene: TRBV20-1
j_gene: TRBJ2-3

CDR3aa: CASNGGGLDTQYF
len: 13
v_gene: TRBV5-1
j_gene: TRBJ2-3

CDR3aa: CASSPGRGGKDTGELFF
len: 17
v_gene: TRBV5-1
j_gene: TRBJ2-2

CDR3aa: CAISPPLQRSDFTGELFF
len: 18
v_gene: TRBV10-3
j_gene: TRBJ2-2

CDR3aa: CASSVWSSGRATLYEQYF
len: 18
v_gene: TRBV28
j_gene: TRBJ2-7

CDR3aa: CASSPRGRASYGQYF
len: 15
v_gene: TRBV12-3/TRBV12-4
j_gene: TRBJ2-7

CDR3aa: CASSVTGVGDTQYF
len: 14
v_gene: TRBV6-4
j_gene: TRBJ2-3

CDR3aa: CASSTNGVGYF
len: 11
v_gene: TRBV2
j_gene: TRBJ2-4

CDR3aa: CAISRDRTTEAFF
len: 13
v_gene: TRBV10-3
j_gene: TRBJ1-1

CDR3aa: CSPRIPPDTQYF
len: 12
v_gene: TRBV20-1
j_gene: TRBJ2-3

CDR3aa: CAISESRGRGGEQYF
len: 15
v_gene: TRBV10-3
j_gene: TRBJ2-7

CDR3aa: CASSFWDVGGYEQYF
len: 15
v_gene: TRBV7-2
j_gene: TRBJ2-7

CDR3aa: CASSFLTATTDTQYF
len: 15
v_gene: TRBV5-6
j_gene: TRBJ2-3

CDR3aa: CASSQDLDRGNQPQHF
len: 16
v_gene: TRBV4-1
j_gene: TRBJ1-5

CDR3aa: CSARAVGTSGSSYEQYF
len: 17
v_gene: TRBV20-1
j_gene: TRBJ2-7

CDR3aa: CASSLETSAEQYF
len: 13
v_gene: TRBV7-9
j_gene: TRBJ2-7

CDR3aa: CASSYPIGKTQYF
len: 13
v_gene: TRBV5-5
j_gene: TRBJ2-5

CDR3aa: CASTIGRKNSPLHF
len: 14
v_gene: TRBV16
j_gene: TRBJ1-6

CDR3aa: CASSQALAGTEQFF
len: 14
v_gene: TRBV4-2
j_gene: TRBJ2-1

CDR3aa: CASSQGTRSEEQYF
len: 14
v_gene: TRBV4-2
j_gene: TRBJ2-7

CDR3aa: CATPGQGRLEQYF
len: 13
v_gene: TRBV6-4
j_gene: TRBJ2-7

CDR3aa: CASSLGRGYVNTEAFF
len: 16
v_gene: TRBV12-3/TRBV12-4
j_gene: TRBJ1-1

CDR3aa: CASSLEGNAEAFF
len: 13
v_gene: TRBV7-9
j_gene: TRBJ1-1

CDR3aa: CASRTGLAGSSYEQYF
len: 16
v_gene: TRBV6-2/TRBV6-3
j_gene: TRBJ2-7

CDR3aa: CASSSTTADTQYF
len: 13
v_gene: TRBV5-1
j_gene: TRBJ2-3

CDR3aa: CATATTYNEQFF
len: 12
v_gene: TRBV4-1
j_gene: TRBJ2-1

CDR3aa: CASFRFGRTDTQYF
len: 14
v_gene: TRBV5-6
j_gene: TRBJ2-3

CDR3aa: CSVWEGSNQPQHF
len: 13
v_gene: TRBV29-1
j_gene: TRBJ1-5

CDR3aa: CASSQITGYNEQFF
len: 14
v_gene: TRBV3-1
j_gene: TRBJ2-1

CDR3aa: CAISERETGVLTF
len: 13
v_gene: TRBV10-3
j_gene: TRBJ2-6

CDR3aa: CASSPRTGNTDTQYF
len: 15
v_gene: TRBV12-3/TRBV12-4
j_gene: TRBJ2-3

CDR3aa: CASSLMGAEKTQYF
len: 14
v_gene: TRBV12-3/TRBV12-4
j_gene: TRBJ2-5